This T cell receptor (beta chain) is drawn from a study of T cells in Graves' hyperthyroidism and ophthalmopathy. TCR beta CDR3 sequences were amplified from RNA transcripts. Initially, a first-round RT-PCR of the TCR CDR3 employed the HTBI primer set. Via MiXCR, TCRdb re-called the multiplex PCR reads, giving one row per CDR3 protein. The sample contains about 640,000 distinct CDR3 sequences, roughly 15% of which appear only once. Germline CDR1 and CDR2: DFQATT and SNEGSKA (reference sequence). CDR3 length: 12 residues. V was pared by 5 bases and J by 5 bases, with 11 bases between. Sequenced sample: blood. The chain is built from TRBV20-1 and TRBJ2-3; D might be TRBD2 (5 bases). The source of this sequence is a woman aged 45-59 years with Graves' ophthalmopathy. The CDR3 loop reads CSAELRGDTQYF. DNA of the CDR3: TGCAGTGCTGAGCTTCGGGGAGATACGCAGTATTTT.